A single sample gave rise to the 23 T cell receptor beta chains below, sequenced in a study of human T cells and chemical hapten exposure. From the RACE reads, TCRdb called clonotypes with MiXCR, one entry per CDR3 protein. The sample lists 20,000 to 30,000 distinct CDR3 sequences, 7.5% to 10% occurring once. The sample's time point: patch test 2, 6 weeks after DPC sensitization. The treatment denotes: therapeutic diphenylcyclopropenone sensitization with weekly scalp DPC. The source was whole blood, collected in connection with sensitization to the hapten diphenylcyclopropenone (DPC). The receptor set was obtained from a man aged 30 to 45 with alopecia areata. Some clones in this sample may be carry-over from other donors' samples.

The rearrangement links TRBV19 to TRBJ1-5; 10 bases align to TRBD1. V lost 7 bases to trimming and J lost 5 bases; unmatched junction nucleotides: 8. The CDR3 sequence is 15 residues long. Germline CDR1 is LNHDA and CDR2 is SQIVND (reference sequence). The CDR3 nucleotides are TGTGCCAGTACGCACACCGGGACAGGGGATCAGCCCCAGCATTTT. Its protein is CASTHTGTGDQPQHF.

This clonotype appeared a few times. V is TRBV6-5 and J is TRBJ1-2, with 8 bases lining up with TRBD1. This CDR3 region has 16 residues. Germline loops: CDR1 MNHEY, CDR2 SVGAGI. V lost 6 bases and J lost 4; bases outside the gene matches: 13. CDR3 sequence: CASRGTGGKLSYGYTF. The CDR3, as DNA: TGTGCCAGCAGGGGCACAGGGGGAAAGTTGAGCTATGGCTACACCTTC.

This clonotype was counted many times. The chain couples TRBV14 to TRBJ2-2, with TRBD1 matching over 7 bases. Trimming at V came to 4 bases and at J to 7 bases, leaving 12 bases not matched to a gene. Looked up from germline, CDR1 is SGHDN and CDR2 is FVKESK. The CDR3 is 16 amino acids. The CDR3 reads CASSPSIRQGNGELFF. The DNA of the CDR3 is TGTGCCAGCAGCCCCTCAATAAGACAGGGAAACGGGGAGCTGTTTTTT.

CDR3 nucleotide sequence: TGTGCCAGCGCTAATGAGCAGTTCTTC. This translates into CASANEQFF. The gene calls are TRBV6-1 and TRBJ2-1; D remains ambiguous. This CDR3 has 9 residues. Germline CDR1 reads MNHNS; CDR2 reads SASEGT. Trimming took off 8 bases at V and 7 bases at J, with 3 bases between the two ends.

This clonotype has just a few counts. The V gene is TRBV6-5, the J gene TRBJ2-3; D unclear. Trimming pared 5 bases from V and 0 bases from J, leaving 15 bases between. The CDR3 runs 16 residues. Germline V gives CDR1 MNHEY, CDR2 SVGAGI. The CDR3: CASSPRSPLSTDTQYF. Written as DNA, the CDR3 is TGTGCCAGCAGTCCCAGATCGCCTTTAAGCACAGATACGCAGTATTTT.

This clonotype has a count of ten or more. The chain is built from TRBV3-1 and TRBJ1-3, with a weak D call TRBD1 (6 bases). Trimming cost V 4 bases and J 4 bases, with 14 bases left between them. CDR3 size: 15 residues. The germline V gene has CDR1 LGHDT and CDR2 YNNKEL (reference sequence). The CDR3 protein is CASSPPGTFGNTIYF. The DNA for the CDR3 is TGTGCCAGCAGCCCTCCGGGGACATTCGGAAACACCATATATTTT.

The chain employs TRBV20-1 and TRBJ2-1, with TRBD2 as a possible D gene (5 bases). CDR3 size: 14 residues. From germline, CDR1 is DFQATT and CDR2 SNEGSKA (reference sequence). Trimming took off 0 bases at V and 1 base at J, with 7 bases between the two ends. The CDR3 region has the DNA TGCAGTGCTAGAGACGGGATATCCTACAATGAGCAGTTCTTC. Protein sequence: CSARDGISYNEQFF.

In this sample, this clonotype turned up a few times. CDR3 nucleotides: TGTGCCAGCACCGTCGGTACAGTCAATCAGCCCCAGCATTTT. Protein sequence: CASTVGTVNQPQHF. The gene calls are TRBV6-2 or TRBV6-3 and TRBJ1-5; D is unclear. Germline V gene lookup returns CDR1 MNHEY and CDR2 SVGEGT. V dropped 7 bases and J dropped 3 bases, with 13 bases sitting between them. This CDR3 contains 14 residues.

CDR3 loop: CASSLSRGGDTQYF. In DNA, the CDR3 is TGTGCCAGCAGCCTAAGCAGGGGTGGAGATACGCAGTATTTT. The chain uses TRBV7-9 and TRBJ2-3; TRBD1 is a possible D gene (6 bases). The germline V gene has CDR1 SEHNR and CDR2 FQNEAQ (reference sequence). Trimming took off 5 bases at V and 5 bases at J, with 14 bases between the two ends. The CDR3 consists of 14 residues.

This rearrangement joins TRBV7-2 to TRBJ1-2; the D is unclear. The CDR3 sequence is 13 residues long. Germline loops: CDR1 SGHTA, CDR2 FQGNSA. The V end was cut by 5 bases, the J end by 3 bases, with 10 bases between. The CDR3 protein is CASSPGRHYGYTF. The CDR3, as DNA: TGTGCCAGCAGCCCAGGACGCCACTATGGCTACACCTTC.

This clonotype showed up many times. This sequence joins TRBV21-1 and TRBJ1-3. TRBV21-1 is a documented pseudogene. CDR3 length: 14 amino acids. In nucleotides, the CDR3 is TGTGCCAGCACCCGATCGGCGGGAGGAAACACCATATATTTT. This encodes CASTRSAGGNTIYF.

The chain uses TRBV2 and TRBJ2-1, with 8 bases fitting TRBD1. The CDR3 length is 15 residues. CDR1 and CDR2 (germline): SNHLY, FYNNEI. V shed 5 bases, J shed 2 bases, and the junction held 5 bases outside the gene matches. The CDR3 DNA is TGTGCCAGCAGTAGACAGGGGATGACCTACAATGAGCAGTTCTTC. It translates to CASSRQGMTYNEQFF.

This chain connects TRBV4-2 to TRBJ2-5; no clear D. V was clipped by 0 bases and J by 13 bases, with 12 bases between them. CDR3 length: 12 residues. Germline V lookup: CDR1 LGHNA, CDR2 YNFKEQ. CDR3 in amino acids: CASSQDGDRRYF. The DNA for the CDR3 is TGTGCCAGCAGCCAAGACGGCGACCGTCGGTACTTC.

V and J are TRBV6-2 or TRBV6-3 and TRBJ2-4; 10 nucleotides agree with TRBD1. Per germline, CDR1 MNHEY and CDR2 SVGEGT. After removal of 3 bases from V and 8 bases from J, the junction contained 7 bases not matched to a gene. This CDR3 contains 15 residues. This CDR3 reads CASSYPPGQGYIQYF. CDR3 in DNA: TGTGCCAGCAGTTATCCTCCGGGACAGGGGTACATTCAGTACTTC.

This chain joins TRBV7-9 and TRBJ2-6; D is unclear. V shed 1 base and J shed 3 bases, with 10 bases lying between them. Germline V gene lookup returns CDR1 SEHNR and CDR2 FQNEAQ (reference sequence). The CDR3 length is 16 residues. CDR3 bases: TGTGCCAGCAGCTTAGATGGGCCGCATGGGGCCAACGTCCTGACTTTC. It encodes CASSLDGPHGANVLTF.

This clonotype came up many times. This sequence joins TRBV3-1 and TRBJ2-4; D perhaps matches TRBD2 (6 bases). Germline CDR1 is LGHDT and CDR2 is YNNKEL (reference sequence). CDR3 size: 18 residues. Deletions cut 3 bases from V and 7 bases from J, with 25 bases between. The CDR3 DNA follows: TGTGCCAGCAGCCAGTCGGGAGTAATCCCAAAGGGTTTGAACATTCAGTACTTC. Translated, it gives CASSQSGVIPKGLNIQYF.

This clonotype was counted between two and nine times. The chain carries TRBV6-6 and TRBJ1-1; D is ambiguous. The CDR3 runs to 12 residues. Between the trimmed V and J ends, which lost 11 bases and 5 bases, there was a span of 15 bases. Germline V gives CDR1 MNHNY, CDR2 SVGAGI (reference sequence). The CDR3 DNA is TGTGCCTCCGGGGATCCGGGGACTGAAGCTTTCTTT. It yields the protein CASGDPGTEAFF.

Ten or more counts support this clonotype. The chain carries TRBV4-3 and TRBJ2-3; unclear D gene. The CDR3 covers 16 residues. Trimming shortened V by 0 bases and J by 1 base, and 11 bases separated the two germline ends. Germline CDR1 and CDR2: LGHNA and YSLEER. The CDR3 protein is CASSQEGSWRTDTQYF. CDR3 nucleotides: TGCGCCAGCAGCCAAGAAGGCTCCTGGCGCACAGATACGCAGTATTTT.

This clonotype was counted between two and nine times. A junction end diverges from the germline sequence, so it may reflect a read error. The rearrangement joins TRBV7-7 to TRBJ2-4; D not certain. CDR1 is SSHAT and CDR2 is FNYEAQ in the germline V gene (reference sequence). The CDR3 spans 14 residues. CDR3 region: CASSLGKAKNIQYF. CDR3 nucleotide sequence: TGTGCTAGCAGCTTAGGTAAAGCCAAAAACATTCAGTACTTC. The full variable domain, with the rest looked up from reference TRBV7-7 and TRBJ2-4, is GAGVSQSPRYKVTKRGQDVTLRCDPISSHATLYWYQQALGQGPEFLTYFNYEAQPDKSGLPSDRFSAERPEGSISTLTIQRTEQRDSAMYRCASSLGKAKNIQYFGAGTRLSVL.

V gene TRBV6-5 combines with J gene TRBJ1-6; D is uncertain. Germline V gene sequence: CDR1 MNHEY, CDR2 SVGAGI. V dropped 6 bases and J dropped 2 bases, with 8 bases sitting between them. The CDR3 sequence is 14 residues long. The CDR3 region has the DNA TGTGCCAGCAGAAGGGAGGCCTATAATTCACCCCTCCACTTT. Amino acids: CASRREAYNSPLHF.

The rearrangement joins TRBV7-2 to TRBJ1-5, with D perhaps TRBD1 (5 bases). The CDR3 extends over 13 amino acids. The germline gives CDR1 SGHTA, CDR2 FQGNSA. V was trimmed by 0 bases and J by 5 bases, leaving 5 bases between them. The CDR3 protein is CASSLAGDQPQHF. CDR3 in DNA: TGTGCCAGCAGCTTAGCAGGGGATCAGCCCCAGCATTTT.

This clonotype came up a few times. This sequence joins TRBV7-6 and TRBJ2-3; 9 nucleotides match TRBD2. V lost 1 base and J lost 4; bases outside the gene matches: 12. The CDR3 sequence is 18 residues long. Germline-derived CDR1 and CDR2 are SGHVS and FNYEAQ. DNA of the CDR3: TGTGCCAGCAGCTTAGTGGAGGGAGTAGCGGGGGAAGCAGATACGCAGTATTTT. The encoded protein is CASSLVEGVAGEADTQYF.

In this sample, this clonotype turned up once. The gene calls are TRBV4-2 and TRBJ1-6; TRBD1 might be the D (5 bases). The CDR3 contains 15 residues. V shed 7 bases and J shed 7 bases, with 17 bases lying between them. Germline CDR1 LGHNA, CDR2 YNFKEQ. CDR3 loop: CASTQGKGKNSPLHF. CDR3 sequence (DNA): TGTGCCAGCACTCAGGGTAAGGGGAAGAATTCACCCCTCCACTTT.